The clone carrying this T cell receptor (beta chain) is a singleton in its sample. Its antigen is not known. Deletions cut 1 base from V and 6 bases from J, with 4 bases between. The CDR3 runs to 11 residues. This specimen belongs to a study of T cell responses to AZD1222 COVID-19 vaccine. Study results and limitations: Donors in the cohort were predominantly white British and more often female, and clonal diversity was possibly underestimated. Seropositive AZD1222 recipients at baseline numbered only 5 to 7. The study found Spike-specific TCR breadth and depth rose after two AZD1222 doses.

Measured with immunoSEQ multiplex PCR; TCRdb has only the in-frame clones, and not every one. The repertoire holds about 120,000 clones, with 90% as singletons. This chain joins TRBV12-3 or TRBV12-4 and TRBJ2-7; D ambiguous. The sample in question was peripheral blood, obtained on day 0 of MenACWY control vaccination. The sequence was obtained from an adult in good health. CDR3 in amino acids: CASSLGPEQYF. DNA of the CDR3: TGTGCCAGCAGTTTAGGGCCCGAGCAGTACTTC.